These 3 T cell receptor beta chains share one sample of origin, sequenced in a study of neoadjuvant anti-PD-1 for oral cavity cancer. Assay: immunoSEQ multiplex PCR; the TCRdb copy retains only in-frame clones and omits some. The data contain around 12,000 clones, 50% to 75% of them singletons. The sample here was PBMCs, taken before nivolumab (anti-PD-1) treatment. Receptor source: a person aged 35-80 years with oral cavity squamous cell carcinoma.

The gene calls are TRBV10-3 and TRBJ2-1, with 11 bases that match TRBD2. The J segment lost 7 bases and the V segment lost 6 bases, leaving 8 bases of the junction unmatched. The CDR3 runs to 15 residues. Germline CDR1 reads ENHRY; CDR2 reads SYGVKD. The CDR3: CAISPTSGVRNEQFF. DNA of the CDR3: TGTGCCATCAGCCCGACTAGCGGGGTTCGGAATGAGCAGTTCTTC.

Only one count was recorded for this clone. The chain is built from TRBV29-1 and TRBJ2-5; D gene unclear. V lost 4 bases, J lost 5 bases, and 11 bases lay in between. The CDR3 runs 12 residues. Germline CDR1 reads SQVTM; CDR2 reads ANQGSEA. The CDR3 sequence: CSVGNKRETQYF. The DNA for the CDR3 is TGCAGCGTTGGAAACAAACGGGAGACCCAGTACTTC.

The CDR3 DNA reads as TGTGCCAGCAGCTTATTGATCGGCGCGGGAGAAGCTTTCTTT. Encoded protein: CASSLLIGAGEAFF. This chain links TRBV5-5 with TRBJ1-1, with D unresolved. The length of the CDR3 is 14 residues. V lost 2 bases, J lost 8 bases, and 16 bases lay in between. The germline gives CDR1 SGHKS, CDR2 YYEKEE (reference sequence). Using reference TRBV5-5 and TRBJ1-1 for the parts outside the CDR3, the full variable domain is DAGVTQSPTHLIKTRGQQVTLRCSPISGHKSVSWYQQVLGQGPQFIFQYYEKEERGRGNFPDRFSARQFPNYSSELNVNALLLGDSALYLCASSLLIGAGEAFFGQGTRLTVV.